Presented here are 14 T cell receptor beta chains from one specimen sequenced in a study of cytomegalovirus exposure and HLA in healthy donors. The PCR was carried out with 60 Vbeta primers and 13 Jbeta primers. Using immunoSEQ multiplex PCR, the repertoire was profiled, and TCRdb retains in-frame clones only, with some absent. The sample lists around 150,000 clones, approximately 80% occurring once. The sequenced sample consisted of PBMCs. Receptor source: a man between 45 and 60 years old in good health and CMV-seronegative.

The chain is built from TRBV28 and TRBJ2-6, with D hard to call. This CDR3 contains 15 residues. Trimming removed 4 bases from V and 0 bases from J, with 7 bases in between. Looked up from germline, CDR1 is MDHEN and CDR2 is SYDVKM. The DNA of the CDR3 is TGTGCCAGCAGTTCAGGTAGCTCTGGGGCCAACGTCCTGACTTTC. The encoded protein is CASSSGSSGANVLTF.

J is TRBJ2-7 and V is TRBV27, with D possibly matching TRBD1 (6 bases). The CDR3 totals 14 residues. Germline-derived CDR1 and CDR2 are MNHEY and SMNVEV (reference sequence). V lost 6 bases and J 7 bases, leaving 19 bases between the germline ends. CDR3 amino acids: CASSISRGPGEQYF. The CDR3 DNA reads TGTGCCAGCAGCATTTCCAGGGGCCCGGGGGAGCAGTACTTC.

This chain links TRBV10-3 with TRBJ1-4; D ambiguous. The CDR3 covers 15 residues. V was clipped by 2 bases and J by 3 bases, with 10 bases between them. Germline V lookup: CDR1 ENHRY, CDR2 SYGVKD. CDR3 DNA: TGTGCCATCAGTGAGACAGATTTAGCTAATGAAAAACTGTTTTTT. As protein: CAISETDLANEKLFF.

This sequence joins TRBV5-6 and TRBJ1-5, with 9 positions matching TRBD1. Losses at the gene ends were 3 bases for V and 2 bases for J; bases not matched to a gene: 9. The CDR3 is 17 residues long. CDR1 is SGHDT, CDR2 YYEEEE, per germline. Written as DNA, the CDR3 is TGTGCCAGCAGCTGGCGTGGGACAGGGTACGGCAATCAGCCCCAGCATTTT. The encoded protein is CASSWRGTGYGNQPQHF.

The chain carries TRBV5-1 and TRBJ2-3; D not resolved. Germline V gene sequence: CDR1 SGHRS, CDR2 YFSETQ. V was pared by 2 bases and J by 0 bases, with 4 bases between. The CDR3 is made up of 13 amino acids. The CDR3 sequence: CASSFSSTDTQYF. CDR3 DNA: TGCGCCAGCAGCTTTAGCAGCACAGATACGCAGTATTTT.

The genes are TRBV4-1 and TRBJ2-5, with 8 positions matching TRBD1. J lost 5 bases, V lost 6 bases, and 8 bases had no gene match. This CDR3 spans 14 amino acids. Germline assignment: CDR1 MGHRA and CDR2 YSYEKL. CDR3 nucleotides: TGCGCCAGCAGTCCGGGACAGGCTTCGGAGACCCAGTACTTC. Translating it yields CASSPGQASETQYF.

The chain carries TRBV19 and TRBJ1-1; D remains unclear. V was shortened by 6 bases and J by 1 base, with 15 bases between the two germline ends. The CDR3 contains 15 residues. Germline V gene data show CDR1 as LNHDA and CDR2 as SQIVND (reference sequence). The CDR3 sequence is CASRLGSGENTEAFF. The CDR3 DNA sequence: TGTGCCAGTAGGCTGGGTTCGGGTGAGAACACTGAAGCTTTCTTT.

This rearrangement joins TRBV7-8 to TRBJ2-5; perhaps TRBD1 as D (6 bases). The J call could be wrong; TRBJ2-7 is a better fit for the DNA end. The CDR3 is made up of 16 amino acids. The germline V gene encodes CDR1 SGHVS and CDR2 FQNEAQ. The CDR3 spells CASSRTATGTSYEQYF. In DNA form, the CDR3 reads TGTGCCAGCAGCCGGACCGCAACAGGGACCTCCTACGAGCAGTACTTC.

The chain couples TRBV5-4 to TRBJ2-6, with D possibly matching TRBD2 (6 bases). V lost 4 bases and J 2 bases, leaving 19 bases between the germline ends. The CDR3 spans 18 residues. CDR1 is SGHNT and CDR2 is YYREEE in the germline V gene (reference sequence). CDR3 amino acids: CASSQLGGGSPGANVLTF. The CDR3 DNA sequence: TGTGCCAGCAGCCAATTGGGGGGAGGTAGCCCTGGGGCCAACGTCCTGACTTTC. The full variable domain, completed using reference TRBV5-4 and TRBJ2-6, is ETGVTQSPTHLIKTRGQQVTLRCSSQSGHNTVSWYQQALGQGPQFIFQYYREEENGRGNFPPRFSGLQFPNYSSELNVNALELDDSALYLCASSQLGGGSPGANVLTFGAGSRLTVL.

The rearrangement links TRBV5-8 to TRBJ2-4; D is possibly TRBD2 (5 bases). Germline lookup yields CDR1 SGHTS and CDR2 YDEGEE. Between the trimmed V and J ends, which lost 4 bases and 7 bases, there was a span of 21 bases. The CDR3 contains 16 residues. CDR3 DNA sequence: TGTGCCAGCAGCCTTTTGTTTGCGGGTTTCCTCAACATTCAGTACTTC. It encodes CASSLLFAGFLNIQYF.

The chain links TRBV5-8 to TRBJ2-7, with 9 bases identical to TRBD1. Trimming at V came to 6 bases and at J to 6 bases, leaving 7 bases not matched to a gene. The germline V gene encodes CDR1 SGHTS and CDR2 YDEGEE. The CDR3 is 13 residues long. DNA of the CDR3: TGTGCCAGCAATTTCCGGACAGGGGTCGAGCAGTACTTC. Its translation is CASNFRTGVEQYF.

CDR3 sequence (DNA): TGTGCCAGCAGCCGAACACCGAACTATGGCTACACCTTC. This gives the protein CASSRTPNYGYTF. The chain uses TRBV6-5 and TRBJ1-2, with D hard to call. Germline assignment: CDR1 MNHEY and CDR2 SVGAGI. V dropped 6 bases and J dropped 2 bases, with 10 bases sitting between them. The CDR3 extends over 13 amino acids.

The V gene is TRBV23-1, the J gene TRBJ2-3; 9 nucleotides agree with TRBD1. TRBV23-1 is given ORF status, its function remaining uncertain. After removal of 4 bases from V and 0 bases from J, the junction contained 26 bases not matched to a gene. This CDR3 contains 23 residues. In DNA form, the CDR3 reads TGCGCCAGCAGTCCCCCGGGACAGGGAAAATTAAACAGGACTACAAAGAGCACAGATACGCAGTATTTT. Translated, it gives CASSPPGQGKLNRTTKSTDTQYF.

V gene TRBV4-1 combines with J gene TRBJ2-1; TRBD1 agrees at 9 bases. V dropped 1 base and J dropped 4; count of bases not matched to a gene: 2. Germline loops: CDR1 MGHRA, CDR2 YSYEKL. The length of the CDR3 is 15 residues. The CDR3 nucleotides are TGCGCCAGCAGCCAAGCACAGGGGGCTTACAATGAGCAGTTCTTC. Translation gives CASSQAQGAYNEQFF.